The 20 T cell receptor beta chains listed next were all sequenced from one sample in a study of cytomegalovirus exposure and HLA in healthy donors (dated by TCRdb to the late 2010s). To prepare the library, the immunoSEQ multiplex PCR assay was applied. For the multiplex PCR, a mixture combining 60 forward primers for TCR Vbeta segments and 13 reverse primers for TCR Jbeta segments was used. Not all clones reach the TCRdb copy of this immuneACCESS table, which keeps in-frame sequences only. Checked studies attribute under half of the gap to unresolved V genes and leave the rest unexplained. Counted in this sample were about 140,000 clones; approximately 80% of them appeared once. Around 1.5% of the sample rests with the top ten. Sample: PBMCs. Receptor source: a man aged 25 to 40 in good health and CMV-seropositive.

The V gene is TRBV19, the J gene TRBJ1-1; possible D gene TRBD1, 6 bases. Deletions cut 4 bases from V and 5 bases from J, with 11 bases between. The CDR3 loop spans 13 amino acids. Germline V gene data show CDR1 as LNHDA and CDR2 as SQIVND (reference sequence). CDR3 nucleotides: TGTGCCAGTAGTAGTACAGGGTGGACTGAAGCTTTCTTT. This codes for CASSSTGWTEAFF.

The V and J genes are TRBV27 and TRBJ2-3, with a tentative D call TRBD1 (5 bases). The CDR3 spans 15 residues. Germline CDR1 and CDR2: MNHEY and SMNVEV (reference sequence). The V end lost 5 bases, the J end lost 4 bases, and 16 bases lay between the germline ends. CDR3 bases: TGTGCCAGCAGTGCGAGGCCAGGGAAAGCAGATACGCAGTATTTT. It codes for CASSARPGKADTQYF.

The CDR3 loop is CASRINRGGYEQYF. CDR3 nucleotides: TGTGCCAGCAGGATTAACAGGGGGGGCTACGAGCAGTACTTC. The chain carries TRBV6-1 and TRBJ2-7; maybe TRBD1 (8 bases). CDR1 is MNHNS, CDR2 SASEGT, per germline. CDR3 length: 14 residues. Deletions cut 6 bases from V and 3 bases from J, with 15 bases between.

This clone was seen only a few times. The genes are TRBV5-8 and TRBJ2-3, with TRBD1 as a possible D gene (5 bases). Trimming cost V 4 bases and J 0 bases, with 9 bases left between them. Germline V gives CDR1 SGHTS, CDR2 YDEGEE. CDR3 length: 14 residues. The CDR3 DNA reads as TGTGCCAGCAGCCCAGGGATAAGCACAGATACGCAGTATTTT. This gives the protein CASSPGISTDTQYF.

CDR3 loop: CSASSYSYNEQFF. Written as DNA, the CDR3 is TGCAGCGCCTCCTCGTACTCCTACAATGAGCAGTTCTTC. The chain combines TRBV29-1 with TRBJ2-1; D is undetermined. The CDR3 contains 13 residues. Per germline, CDR1 SQVTM and CDR2 ANQGSEA. V shed 7 bases and J shed 0 bases, with 10 bases lying between them.

The rearrangement links TRBV28 to TRBJ2-1, with 7 bases that match TRBD2. This CDR3 comprises 15 residues. With 3 bases clipped from V and 7 bases from J, the junction kept 9 bases outside the gene matches. In germline, CDR1 is MDHEN, CDR2 SYDVKM. The CDR3 nucleotides read TGTGCCAGCAGTTTCTCCGGGACCGGGAGGAATGAGCAGTTCTTC. It specifies CASSFSGTGRNEQFF. Drawing the rest from reference TRBV28 and TRBJ2-1, the complete variable domain is DVKVTQSSRYLVKRTGEKVFLECVQDMDHENMFWYRQDPGLGLRLIYFSYDVKMKEKGDIPEGYSVSREKKERFSLILESASTNQTSMYLCASSFSGTGRNEQFFGPGTRLTVL.

The rearrangement links TRBV5-5 to TRBJ1-4; D is uncertain. With 4 bases removed from V and 7 bases from J, the gap between germline ends came to 17 bases. Germline CDR1 and CDR2: SGHKS and YYEKEE (reference sequence). This CDR3 spans 15 amino acids. The CDR3 nucleotides are TGTGCCAGCAGCCTAGCGGAGAGGGCTGGTGAAAAACTGTTTTTT. It translates to CASSLAERAGEKLFF.

The chain uses TRBV6-5 and TRBJ1-1, with 8 bases matching TRBD1. Germline-derived CDR1 and CDR2 are MNHEY and SVGAGI. The ends lost 2 bases at V and 2 bases at J; junction bases unmatched: 4. This CDR3 spans 15 amino acids. The CDR3 nucleotides are TGTGCCAGCAGTTACACCAGGGGGCACAACACTGAAGCTTTCTTT. It encodes CASSYTRGHNTEAFF.

This clone was seen only once. V gene TRBV19 combines with J gene TRBJ2-1; TRBD2 agrees at 11 bases. The germline CDR1 and CDR2 sequences are LNHDA and SQIVND (reference sequence). This CDR3 is 13 amino acids long. The J segment lost 9 bases and the V segment lost 3 bases, leaving 1 base of the junction unmatched. The chain's CDR3 is CASSMLAGGEQFF. The CDR3, as DNA: TGTGCCAGTAGTATGCTAGCGGGGGGTGAGCAGTTCTTC.

This chain uses TRBV7-8 with TRBJ1-6; 7 nucleotides match TRBD1. The germline CDR1 and CDR2 sequences are SGHVS and FQNEAQ. CDR3 length: 18 residues. Losses at the gene ends were 0 bases for V and 2 bases for J; bases not matched to a gene: 7. CDR3 in DNA: TGTGCCAGCAGCTTAGCTAATCGCGGACAGGCCTATAATTCACCCCTCCACTTT. Amino acids: CASSLANRGQAYNSPLHF.

The rearrangement joins TRBV2 to TRBJ2-5; 11 bases are a match to TRBD2. The CDR3 loop spans 16 amino acids. Per germline, CDR1 SNHLY and CDR2 FYNNEI. The ends lost 6 bases at V and 3 bases at J; junction bases unmatched: 9. In DNA, the CDR3 is TGTGCCAGCAGGGGAATAGCGGGGGGGCAAGAAGAGACCCAGTACTTC. Residues: CASRGIAGGQEETQYF.

The V and J genes are TRBV6-1 and TRBJ1-2, with 7 bases aligning to TRBD1. V lost 3 bases and J lost 4; bases outside the gene matches: 14. The germline V gene encodes CDR1 MNHNS and CDR2 SASEGT. The CDR3 contains 17 residues. CDR3 protein: CASSDNPSGQASYGYTF. In DNA, the CDR3 is TGTGCCAGCAGTGATAACCCCTCTGGACAGGCCTCCTATGGCTACACCTTC.

The chain employs TRBV2 and TRBJ1-5; D may be TRBD1 (5 bases). The germline V and J ends were trimmed by 5 bases and 4 bases, with 12 bases remaining between them. The CDR3 length is 14 residues. Germline V gene sequence: CDR1 SNHLY, CDR2 FYNNEI. Here the CDR3 reads CASSPDSPNQPQHF. In DNA, the CDR3 is TGTGCCAGCAGTCCCGACAGTCCTAATCAGCCCCAGCATTTT.

This clone was recorded once. V is TRBV30 and J is TRBJ1-4; possible D gene TRBD1, 6 bases. CDR1 is GTSNPN and CDR2 is SVGIG in the germline V gene (reference sequence). V lost 1 base and J 8 bases, leaving 11 bases between the germline ends. This CDR3 is 13 amino acids long. The CDR3 region has the DNA TGTGCCTGGAGTGGCGGCGGGGGCGAAAAACTGTTTTTT. Amino acid sequence: CAWSGGGGEKLFF.

V gene TRBV28 combines with J gene TRBJ2-7, with a tentative D call TRBD2 (6 bases). The CDR3 consists of 15 residues. Germline V CDR1 and CDR2: MDHEN, SYDVKM. Trimming shortened V by 5 bases and J by 6 bases, and 20 bases separated the two germline ends. The CDR3 DNA reads TGTGCCAGCAGTCCCGGGGCAGCGGGTCTTACCGAGCAGTACTTC. Residues: CASSPGAAGLTEQYF. The variable domain in full, with the rest retrieved from reference TRBV28 and TRBJ2-7, is DVKVTQSSRYLVKRTGEKVFLECVQDMDHENMFWYRQDPGLGLRLIYFSYDVKMKEKGDIPEGYSVSREKKERFSLILESASTNQTSMYLCASSPGAAGLTEQYFGPGTRLTVT.

Concerning this clone: Other DNA sequences in the same sample also yield this CDR3. V gene TRBV7-3 combines with J gene TRBJ2-2; D gene uncertain. The V gene's germline CDR1 is SGHTA and CDR2 FQGTGA. Trimming removed 5 bases at V and 4 bases at J, with 5 bases between. The CDR3 consists of 12 residues. The CDR3 here is CASSPGTGELFF. For the CDR3, the DNA is TGTGCCAGCAGCCCGGGCACCGGGGAGCTGTTTTTT.

This clone was seen once. The rearrangement uses TRBV9 and TRBJ2-1, with D maybe TRBD2 (7 bases). Per the germline V gene, CDR1 is SGDLS and CDR2 is YYNGEE. CDR3 length equals 15 residues. Trimming removed 3 bases from V and 2 bases from J, with 12 bases in between. In nucleotides, the CDR3 is TGTGCCAGCAGCGCCTTGGGGGGGCCCTACAATGAGCAGTTCTTC. It yields the protein CASSALGGPYNEQFF.

Here the CDR3 reads CASSFNRGRGKNIQYF. Written as DNA, the CDR3 is TGTGCCAGCAGCTTTAACAGGGGTAGGGGCAAAAACATTCAGTACTTC. The chain carries TRBV7-9 and TRBJ2-4; the match to TRBD1 covers 7 bases. V gave up 3 bases and J gave up 3 bases; unmatched junction bases: 8. The germline V gene encodes CDR1 SEHNR and CDR2 FQNEAQ (reference sequence). The CDR3 has 16 residues.

About this clone itself: The germline gene is not matched at one end of the junction; a read error may be the cause. V usage is TRBV7-7 and J usage is TRBJ2-2; the match to TRBD2 covers 8 bases. The germline V gene encodes CDR1 SSHAT and CDR2 FNYEAQ (reference sequence). This CDR3 comprises 17 residues. The CDR3 DNA follows: TGTGCTAGCAGACCCCGAACGGCGGGGGGGAACACCGGGGAGCTGTTTTTT. Its translation: CASRPRTAGGNTGELFF. Looking up the rest from reference TRBV7-7 and TRBJ2-2 gives the full variable domain: GAGVSQSPRYKVTKRGQDVTLRCDPISSHATLYWYQQALGQGPEFLTYFNYEAQPDKSGLPSDRFSAERPEGSISTLTIQRTEQRDSAMYRCASRPRTAGGNTGELFFGEGSRLTVL.

The rearrangement joins TRBV6-4 to TRBJ2-3; D not certain. Between the trimmed V and J ends, which lost 3 bases and 2 bases, there was a span of 6 bases. Germline V gene lookup returns CDR1 MRHNA and CDR2 SNTAGT. The CDR3 loop spans 13 amino acids. The CDR3 nucleotides read TGTGCCAGCAGTGAGAGTTTCACAGATACGCAGTATTTT. This sequence encodes CASSESFTDTQYF.